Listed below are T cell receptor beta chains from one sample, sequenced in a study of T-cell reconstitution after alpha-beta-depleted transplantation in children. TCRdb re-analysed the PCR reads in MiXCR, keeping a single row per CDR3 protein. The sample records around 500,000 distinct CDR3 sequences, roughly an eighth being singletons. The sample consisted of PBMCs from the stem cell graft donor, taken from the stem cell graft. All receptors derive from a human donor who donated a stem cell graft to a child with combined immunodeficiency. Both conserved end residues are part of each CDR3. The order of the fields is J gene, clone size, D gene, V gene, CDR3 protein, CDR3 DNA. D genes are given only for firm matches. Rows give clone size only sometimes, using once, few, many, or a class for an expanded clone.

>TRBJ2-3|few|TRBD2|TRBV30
CAWTSGIGADTQYF
TGTGCCTGGACTAGCGGGATCGGGGCAGATACGCAGTATTTT
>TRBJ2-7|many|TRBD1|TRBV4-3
CASSQAQGATYEQYF
TGCGCCAGCAGCCAGGCACAGGGGGCCACCTACGAGCAGTACTTC
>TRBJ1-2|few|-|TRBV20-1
CSARDPQGWVYGYTF
TGCAGTGCTAGAGATCCCCAGGGATGGGTGTATGGCTACACCTTC
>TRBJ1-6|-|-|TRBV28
CASGTPTGLTTPLHF
TGTGCCAGCGGAACCCCTACAGGGTTGACGACACCCCTCCACTTT
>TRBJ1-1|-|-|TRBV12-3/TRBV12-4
CASSWTAMNTEAFF
TGTGCCAGCAGCTGGACAGCCATGAACACTGAAGCTTTCTTT
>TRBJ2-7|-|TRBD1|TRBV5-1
CASSTKDRVSYEQYF
TGCGCCAGCAGCACCAAGGACAGGGTCTCCTACGAGCAGTACTTC
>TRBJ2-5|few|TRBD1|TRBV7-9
CASSPTGGWETQYF
TGTGCCAGCAGCCCAACAGGGGGCTGGGAGACCCAGTACTTC
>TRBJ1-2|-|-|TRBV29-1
CSVLQGWAANYGYTF
TGCAGCGTTCTACAAGGGTGGGCAGCCAACTATGGCTACACCTTC
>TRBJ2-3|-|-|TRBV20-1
CSAKVLGRSITDTQYF
TGCAGTGCTAAAGTTCTAGGACGGTCAATCACAGATACGCAGTATTTT
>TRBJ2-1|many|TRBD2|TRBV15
CATSSLAGADYNEQFF
TGTGCCACCAGCAGTCTAGCGGGAGCTGACTACAATGAGCAGTTCTTC
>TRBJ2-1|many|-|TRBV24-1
CATSGGYEQFF
TGTGCCACCAGTGGGGGCTACGAGCAGTTCTTC